The T cell receptor (beta chain) described here comes from a study of blood T cells in healthy people across ages (dated by TCRdb to 2014 to 2015). With respect to the entire study: In model experiments, template switching captured about one uniquely barcoded TCR beta cDNA molecule for every two T cells. Using deep sequencing normalized with unique cDNA molecular identifiers, the study measured how TCR beta repertoire diversity changes with age. Four age groups were formed from the donors: young (average 16 years), middle-aged (approximately 40), aged (around 62) and long-lived (about 80). The study analyzed two additional independent replicas of 1 million unique cDNA reads from the same blood draw for two donors, one aged 18 to 30 and one aged 80 or older. The study at large found these results: Estimates of total diversity based on one million sequenced T cells were considered lower bounds and underestimates. Because the CMV infection status of the donors was unknown, age-related changes in expanded clonotypes may potentially have been confounded. Observed TCR beta diversity per million T cells fell roughly linearly with age, and a significant reduction was already apparent by age roughly 41. Compared with the aged group, the long-lived group had more naive CD4+ T cells, fewer expanded clones and increased TCR diversity, suggesting age selection. Conclusive comparison of naive and antigen-experienced compartments was prevented by the profiling of bulk unsorted PBMCs. The percentage of naive T cells measured by flow cytometry correlated strongly with observed TCR beta diversity.

With respect to this clonotype: This clone's antigen is unknown. No quality values exist for individual bases; no much larger clone is one base distant.

Measured from the cysteine to the phenylalanine, the CDR3 is 13 residues long. Left in the record is the CDR3 DNA by itself, 39 bases read in frame from the first base. CDR1 and CDR2 (LNHDA, SQIVND) derive from the germline V gene (reference sequence). Libraries were made using 5' RACE. TCRdb names Illumina HiSeq 2500 as the instrument used. The second PCR ran for roughly 7 to 12 cycles and used a J-beta primer mix along with a sample-barcoded 5' primer. Each TCR beta cDNA molecule received a unique molecular identifier from a template-switch 5' adaptor carrying 12 random nucleotides. At least 2.5 million CDR3-containing paired-end reads were obtained from each sample. First-strand cDNA synthesis was performed from all RNA using the Mint cDNA synthesis kit, with priming by a TRBC-specific oligonucleotide. Following uracil-DNA glycosylase treatment, a first 18-cycle PCR with universal primers M1SS and BC2_uni_R was performed on all cDNA. In the source study's methods: For normalization, 1 million high-quality reads were randomly selected from each sample, with every read carrying a distinct molecular identifier. Instead of being binned into consensus sequences, reads with shared molecular identifiers were discarded. MiTCR, with a Q25 quality threshold and the strictest error-elimination algorithm, was used for CDR3 identification, clonotype clustering and error correction. Lower-bound total TCR beta diversity was estimated with a nonparametric unseen species model using Euler transformation. Clones were called with MiXCR by TCRdb after fastp trimmed the public reads at Q25, and only in-frame beta chains were retained. Merged by CDR3 protein, the rows form single entries marked with the most common genes and DNA. The authors' filters were not applied to this entry. In all, the sample holds about 800,000 distinct CDR3 sequences, and 20% to 25% of those were seen once. Jointly, the top ten make up 3% to 4.5% of the sample.

Systemically healthy Caucasian individuals from Russia, 35 to 50 in total and aged roughly 6 to 95 years, were included as donors. Around 10 milliliters of peripheral blood were collected from each donor into EDTA-treated Vacutainer tubes. Ficoll-Paque density-gradient centrifugation was used to isolate PBMCs, with at least 7 million obtained per sample. Total RNA, at least 5 micrograms per sample, was extracted from PBMCs with Trizol reagent. Naive CD45RAhigh/CD27high T cell percentages were measured by flow cytometry on a PBMC aliquot from every donor. The same data also went into a second study, on T cells of mothers and their children. That second publication adds: Donors were nine systemically healthy Caucasian individuals: three mothers and their six children. cDNA synthesis used all of the extracted RNA, with roughly 1.5 ug of RNA in each 15 ul reaction. Sample barcodes and 2-4 random nucleotides were added via the M1S primer in the second PCR. Over 8.5 million TCR beta CDR3 reads were obtained for each mother, and around 3 million reads were obtained for each child. Thymic selection shapes the output of TCR recombination in a similar way in related and unrelated pairs, and inherited differences have a minor effect. Normalized repertoire overlap was always found to be slightly, but never significantly, higher in related mother-child pairs than in unrelated mother-child pairs. With a sensitivity of approximately 100 clones per million clonotypes, no persistent microchimeric T cell clones were detected. In the study, deep NGS was used to compare the TCR beta repertoires of mothers and children, and features distinguishing related mother-child pairs from unrelated individuals were sought. On average, the children were roughly 12 +/- 4 years old, while the mothers were about 37 +/- 4 years old. Libraries were sequenced on Illumina HiSeq 2000 with 100+100 nt paired-end reads after adapter ligation with NEBNext reagents. To avoid cross-contamination, the mother libraries and the child libraries were prepared a month apart and sequenced in separate runs. Each donor had between about 450,000 and 2,200,000 distinct TCR beta clonotypes identified. Naive TCR beta clonotypes were estimated from low-frequency clonotypes matched to each donor's FACS-determined naive share, without sorting.

The rearranged segments are TRBV19 and TRBJ2-5; the D gene cannot be resolved reliably. Matching the DNA end better, TRBJ2-1 makes the J call doubtful. The sequence came from a boy between 5 and 17 years old in good health. The source material was blood. In nucleotide form, the sequence is TGTGCCAGTAGTATAGTACTCTCCAATGAGCAGTTCTTC. It specifies CASSIVLSNEQFF.